This TCR beta chain was recovered during a study of T-cell memory formation after mild COVID-19 (dated by TCRdb to the early 2020s). At the level of the whole study: Most TCR sequence clusters were specific to one of the two donors. The cohort was made up of two young adult volunteers, one female and one male, who were previously healthy. T-cell clones expanding and contracting after mild COVID-19 in a couple of donors were tracked by longitudinal TCRalpha and TCRbeta repertoire sequencing. Overall results and qualifications from the work: Some responding clones were detected in pre-infection memory, suggesting pre-existing cross-reactive memory T cells joined the SARS-CoV-2 response. Balanced CD4/CD8 phenotypes were observed for clones contracting from day 15 to 85, whereas a bias towards CD4+ was observed for a second wave of clones expanding from day 15 to 37. The second-wave clones that peaked on day 37 were not confirmed to be SARS-CoV-2 specific. Contracting CD4+ clones appeared mostly in the CM and EM memory subsets, whereas CD8+ clones were enriched in EMRA. Only a couple of mild cases were covered in the study, and larger cohorts including severe cases with pre-infection samples were considered necessary.

PBMCs were isolated by Ficoll-Paque density gradient centrifugation. The CDR3, from cysteine to phenylalanine, totals 13 residues. The entry retains the CDR3 DNA only, 39 bases that are in frame from base 1. The CDR1 and CDR2 encoded by the germline V gene (reference sequence) are LGHDT and YNNKEL. V drops 3 bases and J drops 2 bases, leaving 7 bases in between. TCRdb shows the sequencer as Illumina NovaSeq 6000. cDNA libraries for TCRalpha and TCRbeta were prepared by 5'RACE using constant-segment primers, with sample barcodes and unique molecular identifiers added. Trizol reagent was used to extract RNA from every sample. Library amplification was performed in two PCR steps, and a second sample barcode and Illumina TruSeq adapters were introduced in the second step. Libraries were sequenced on an Illumina NovaSeq with 2 x 150 bp paired-end reads. As for the original processing: Demultiplexing of reads and collapsing into UMI-guided consensus sequences were performed with migec v1.2.7. Using mixcr v2.1.11, the UMI consensuses were aligned to TRA and TRB V and J templates and assembled into clonotypes. A clonotype was counted as expanded or contracted only if both edgeR and NoisET called the change significant, with noise models trained on biological replicates. edgeR calls used a false discovery rate-adjusted p below 0.01 and a log2 fold-change threshold of 1. As an exploratory analysis of dynamics, max-normalized trajectories of the 1000 most abundant clonotypes were examined with PCA combined with hierarchical clustering. The CD4 or CD8 phenotype of responding clones was assigned using the separately sequenced CD4+ and CD8+ repertoires. The public reads were reanalyzed by TCRdb: fastp trimming at Q25, MiXCR alignment, in-frame beta chains only. Each entry merges the rows of one CDR3 protein and shows their most common DNA and genes. V and J calls and clone size were set by TCRdb, not the authors. The table for this sample lists fewer than 400,000 distinct CDR3 sequences; roughly 15% of them were counted only once. The top ten clonotypes cover around a fifth of the sample.

A few counts support this clonotype. Its antigen is still unknown. No clone much larger than this one lies a single base away; base qualities are absent. This sequence was found in a man younger than 30 who had mild COVID-19 (a few samples of this study predate the infection). The sample titles of this study are shuffled in the database, so cell type and time point are left out; the donor was told from shared clones. The sequencing input was PBMCs or a T cell subset sorted from them (not recorded which). The rearranged segments are TRBV3-1 and TRBJ1-2; no D gene can be assigned with confidence. The DNA sequence is TGTGCCAGCAGCCACCGGCAGAACTATGGCTACACCTTC. This codes for CASSHRQNYGYTF. The full variable domain, completed from the reference TRBV3-1 and TRBJ1-2 proteins outside the CDR3, reads DTAVSQTPKYLVTQMGNDKSIKCEQNLGHDTMYWYKQDSKKFLKIMFSYNNKELIINETVPNRFSPKSPDKAHLNLHINSLELGDSAVYFCASSHRQNYGYTFGSGTRLTVV.